A single sample is the source of the 18 T cell receptor beta chains below, sequenced in a study of Tregs in tolerant kidney transplant recipients. The data were produced by immunoSEQ multiplex PCR, yet TCRdb's version contains in-frame clones alone and is incomplete. The sample carries around 15,000 clones, roughly 75% recorded once. The sample consisted of Tregs from blood, taken before the transplant. The source is a human donor who received a combined kidney and bone marrow transplant.

This chain links TRBV5-6 with TRBJ2-5; D uncertain. CDR3 length: 12 amino acids. Germline-derived CDR1 and CDR2 are SGHDT and YYEEEE. Deletions cut 4 bases from V and 5 bases from J, with 9 bases between. As DNA, the CDR3 is TGTGCCAGCAGCCACGGTCTGGAGACCCAGTACTTC. Amino acid sequence: CASSHGLETQYF.

The gene calls are TRBV14 and TRBJ1-3; no clear D gene. The CDR3 is made up of 11 amino acids. The germline V gene has CDR1 SGHDN and CDR2 FVKESK. The CDR3 bases are TGTGTCGGTGCCTCTGGAAACACCATATATTTT. Translation: CVGASGNTIYF.

The gene calls are TRBV10-3 and TRBJ1-2; no definite D call. V lost 2 bases, J lost 10 bases, and 14 bases lay in between. Looked up from germline, CDR1 is ENHRY and CDR2 is SYGVKD. There are 13 residues in the CDR3. Here the CDR3 DNA reads TGTGCCATCAGTGAGGATTTAAACGGGGACTACACCTTC. As protein: CAISEDLNGDYTF.

The chain uses TRBV28 and TRBJ1-4; a weak D match, TRBD1 (5 bases). Germline V gives CDR1 MDHEN, CDR2 SYDVKM. The CDR3 is made up of 17 amino acids. Trimming took 0 bases from V and 3 from J, leaving 14 bases between them. In DNA form, the CDR3 reads TGTGCCAGCAGTTTATGGGCAGGGAAGTTAGCTAATGAAAAACTGTTTTTT. As protein: CASSLWAGKLANEKLFF.

The chain joins TRBV5-4 to TRBJ1-1; 9 nucleotides agree with TRBD1. V was clipped by 5 bases and J by 5 bases; unmatched bases: 7. The V gene's germline CDR1 is SGHNT and CDR2 YYREEE (reference sequence). This CDR3 has 14 amino acids. The CDR3 nucleotides read TGTGCCAGCAGGGCGGGACAGGGAAGGACTGAAGCTTTCTTT. Translating gives CASRAGQGRTEAFF.

The CDR3 sequence is CASSPQFQSRYNEQFF. The CDR3 DNA sequence: TGCGCCAGCAGCCCCCAGTTTCAGTCCAGATACAATGAGCAGTTCTTC. The J gene is TRBJ2-1, the V gene TRBV4-1; the D is unclear. The CDR3 spans 16 residues. The V and J ends lost 4 bases and 4 bases respectively, with 17 bases between them. Germline lookup yields CDR1 MGHRA and CDR2 YSYEKL.

The chain recombines TRBV7-8 with TRBJ1-4, with 7 bases lining up with TRBD1. V gave up 4 bases and J gave up 2 bases; unmatched junction bases: 4. The CDR3 sequence is 15 residues long. Germline CDR1 SGHVS, CDR2 FQNEAQ. The CDR3 DNA sequence: TGTGCCAGCAGCTCGACAGGGAGGACTAATGAAAAACTGTTTTTT. Translated, it gives CASSSTGRTNEKLFF.

This chain joins TRBV29-1 and TRBJ2-1; TRBD2 aligns across 10 bases. The V segment lost 3 bases and the J segment 9 bases; nucleotides outside the gene matches: 2. Germline assignment: CDR1 SQVTM and CDR2 ANQGSEA. The CDR3 covers 12 residues. CDR3 in amino acids: CSVDSSGGEQFF. CDR3 DNA: TGCAGCGTTGATTCTAGCGGGGGTGAGCAGTTCTTC.

This clone was seen a single time. The rearrangement uses TRBV4-1 and TRBJ2-5; tentatively, D is TRBD2 (6 bases). V was clipped by 2 bases and J by 4 bases, with 20 bases between them. CDR3 length: 17 residues. Germline values: CDR1 MGHRA, CDR2 YSYEKL. CDR3: CASSQYGGQGVGETQYF. In nucleotides, the CDR3 is TGCGCCAGCAGCCAATACGGAGGGCAGGGTGTCGGAGAGACCCAGTACTTC.

The CDR3 sequence: CASSPLAGGYEQYF. In DNA, the CDR3 is TGTGCCAGTAGTCCACTAGCGGGAGGCTACGAGCAGTACTTC. The V call is TRBV19, the J call TRBJ2-7; the match to TRBD2 covers 12 bases. The V gene end was trimmed by 5 bases and the J gene end by 3 bases; junction bases not matched to a gene: 2. Germline values: CDR1 LNHDA, CDR2 SQIVND (reference sequence). CDR3 length equals 14 residues.

This clone was seen a single time. V gene TRBV6-4 combines with J gene TRBJ2-3; TRBD2 matches 7 bases. The V gene end was trimmed by 9 bases and the J gene end by 2 bases; junction bases not matched to a gene: 8. The germline gives CDR1 MRHNA, CDR2 SNTAGT. The length of the CDR3 is 14 residues. Here the CDR3 reads CARGGSGSTDTQYF. DNA of the CDR3: TGTGCCAGGGGGGGTAGCGGGTCCACAGATACGCAGTATTTT.

This chain joins TRBV10-2 and TRBJ2-5; TRBD2 matches at 12 bases. Looked up from germline, CDR1 is WSHSY and CDR2 is SAAADI. The ends lost 2 bases at V and 1 base at J; junction bases unmatched: 5. The CDR3 is made up of 17 amino acids. CDR3 sequence reads: CASSEPGLAGPQETQYF. For the CDR3, the DNA is TGCGCCAGCAGTGAGCCCGGACTAGCGGGACCCCAAGAGACCCAGTACTTC.

V gene TRBV4-3 combines with J gene TRBJ1-4, with TRBD1 matching 8 bases. This CDR3 comprises 15 residues. The V and J ends lost 4 bases and 4 bases, in that order; junction bases with no gene match: 5. CDR1 and CDR2 (germline): LGHNA, YSLEER. CDR3 region: CASSPNRGDNEKLFF. The CDR3, as DNA: TGCGCCAGCAGCCCGAACAGGGGGGATAATGAAAAACTGTTTTTT.

In its sample, this clone was seen once. V and J are TRBV11-2 and TRBJ2-3; tentatively, D is TRBD2 (6 bases). The CDR3 covers 13 residues. The V and J ends lost 5 bases and 8 bases respectively, with 14 bases between them. Germline assignment: CDR1 SGHAT and CDR2 FQNNGV. In DNA, the CDR3 is TGTGCCAGCAGCCGTGGTGGAGCGGGTACGCAGTATTTT. It codes for CASSRGGAGTQYF.

This clone was recorded a few times. V usage is TRBV4-1 and J usage is TRBJ2-1; D ambiguous. Trimming removed 7 bases from V and 4 bases from J, with 8 bases in between. Looked up from germline, CDR1 is MGHRA and CDR2 is YSYEKL. This CDR3 is built from 12 residues. The DNA of the CDR3 is TGCGCCAGCAACAACCAGTACAATGAGCAGTTCTTC. Its translation is CASNNQYNEQFF.

This sequence joins TRBV28 and TRBJ1-2; 9 nucleotides agree with TRBD1. Germline trimming cut 5 bases from V and 4 bases from J; bases unmatched to any gene: 5. This CDR3 has 14 amino acids. Germline V gene lookup returns CDR1 MDHEN and CDR2 SYDVKM. DNA for the CDR3: TGTGCCAGCAGTCCCCTGGACAGGGGCTATGGCTACACCTTC. The encoded protein is CASSPLDRGYGYTF.

This chain uses TRBV5-1 with TRBJ2-2, with 7 bases identical to TRBD1. Germline lookup yields CDR1 SGHRS and CDR2 YFSETQ. The CDR3 is made up of 15 amino acids. The trim removed 3 bases at V and 2 bases at J, leaving 4 bases unmatched. CDR3 DNA sequence: TGCGCCAGCAGCTCCGGGACAGTTAACACCGGGGAGCTGTTTTTT. Its protein is CASSSGTVNTGELFF.

V gene TRBV19 combines with J gene TRBJ1-2, with a weak D call TRBD1 (6 bases). CDR3 size: 14 residues. Trimming stripped 6 bases from V and 0 bases from J, with 11 bases between. Germline CDR1 is LNHDA and CDR2 is SQIVND (reference sequence). The CDR3 reads CASRRQEPNYGYTF. The CDR3, as DNA: TGTGCCAGTAGGCGACAGGAGCCTAACTATGGCTACACCTTC.